This record covers a single TCR beta chain. Sequencing used immunoSEQ multiplex PCR; TCRdb keeps in-frame clones, though not all of them. The sample carries 70,000 to 75,000 clones, roughly 82% recorded once. The CDR3 is 12 amino acids. Germline CDR1 reads LNHDA; CDR2 reads SQIVND (reference sequence). V was shortened by 8 bases and J by 6 bases, with 13 bases between the two germline ends. These data come from a study of OX40 agonist ivuxolimab in advanced cancers. Study context: Those treated in dose escalation had hepatocellular carcinoma, melanoma, renal cell cancer or head and neck cancer. People who had prior anti-PD-1, anti-PD-L1 or anti-CTLA-4 therapy could take part, and under 45% had some. The group had a mean age of roughly 65 years, ranged from roughly 23 to 90, and was 82.7% male.

The receptor's source is an adult with an advanced solid tumor such as melanoma, head and neck, liver or kidney cancer. The specimen was CD4+ or CD8+ T cells sorted from blood, collected in a trial of the OX40 agonist ivuxolimab. V is TRBV19 and J is TRBJ1-2; D might be TRBD1 (5 bases). CDR3 nucleotide sequence: TGTGCCAGTTCGAGAGGGGATGATGGCTACACCTTC. Its protein product is CASSRGDDGYTF.